Included here is one TCR beta chain sequence, with context. The Seattle patients, enrolled during active infection, were followed longitudinally. This sample was included in a study of blood T cell repertoires in COVID-19. Across the whole study: Donors in the United States, Italy and Spain gave samples during acute or convalescent COVID-19. Sources were T cells, B-cell-depleted T cells, or PBMCs; the material itself was cDNA or gDNA.

Deletions cut 7 bases from V and 8 bases from J, with 20 bases between. The length of the CDR3 is 14 residues. Germline CDR1 and CDR2: MNHEY and SVGAGI. Clones were sequenced by immunoSEQ multiplex PCR, and TCRdb holds only the in-frame ones, with some missing. The repertoire holds just under 65,000 clones, around four fifths seen once, with approximately 15% in the top ten. J is TRBJ1-1 and V is TRBV6-5, with unresolved D. This receptor was obtained from a man aged 60-69 years with COVID-19, enrolled during active disease. The sample taken for sequencing was peripheral blood. The CDR3 spells CASNSPGDGREAFF. The CDR3 DNA sequence: TGTGCCAGCAACTCCCCGGGTGATGGGAGGGAAGCTTTCTTT.